This TCR beta chain was obtained from a study of blood T cells in healthy people across ages. This clonotype showed up just a few times. Antigen: not known. Next came a second PCR, run for about 7 to 12 cycles, which used a sample-barcoded 5' primer along with a J-beta primer mix. At least 2.5 million CDR3-containing paired-end reads were obtained per sample. TCRdb re-called the 5' RACE reads with MiXCR, one entry per CDR3 protein. The sample consists of around 940,000 distinct CDR3 sequences, approximately 50% of them appearing once. Overall study results and limits: When set beside aged donors, long-lived donors presented more naive CD4+ cells and higher diversity.

PBMCs were isolated at a quantity of at least 7 million per sample. The CDR3 contains 17 residues. Trimming shortened V by 1 base and J by 0 bases, and 14 bases separated the two germline ends. CDR1 is SGHVS, CDR2 FNYEAQ, per germline. This TCR was recovered from a woman aged 55-69 years in good health. Sequenced input: blood. This sequence joins TRBV7-6 and TRBJ2-3; the D is unclear. The CDR3 DNA reads TGTGCCAGCAGCTTAGGGTCCTACGGAGCTAGCACAGATACGCAGTATTTT. Its translation: CASSLGSYGASTDTQYF.